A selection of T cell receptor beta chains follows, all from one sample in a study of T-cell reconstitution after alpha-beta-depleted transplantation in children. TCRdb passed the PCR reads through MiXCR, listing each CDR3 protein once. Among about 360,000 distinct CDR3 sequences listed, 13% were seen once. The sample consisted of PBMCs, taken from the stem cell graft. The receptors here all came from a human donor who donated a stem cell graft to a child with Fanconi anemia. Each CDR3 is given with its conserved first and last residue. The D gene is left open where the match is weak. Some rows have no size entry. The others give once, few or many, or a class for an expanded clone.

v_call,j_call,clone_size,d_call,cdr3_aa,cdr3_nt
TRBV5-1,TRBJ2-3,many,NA,CASSRAMGETQYF,TGCGCCAGCAGCCGGGCCATGGGTGAGACGCAGTATTTT
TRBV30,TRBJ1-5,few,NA,CAWSNRVGTPQHF,TGTGCCTGGAGTAACAGGGTTGGGACGCCCCAGCATTTT
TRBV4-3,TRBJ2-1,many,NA,CASSQDLPRDQYYNEQFF,TGCGCCAGCAGCCAAGATTTGCCCCGGGACCAATATTACAATGAGCAGTTCTTC
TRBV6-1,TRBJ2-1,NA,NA,CASSLGGAKGFEQFF,TGTGCCAGCTCCTTAGGGGGGGCAAAAGGTTTTGAGCAGTTCTTC
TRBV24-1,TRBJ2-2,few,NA,CATSVAANTGELFF,TGTGCCACCAGTGTGGCGGCGAACACCGGGGAGCTGTTTTTT
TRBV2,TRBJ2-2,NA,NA,CASKKLSDGGELFF,TGTGCCAGCAAGAAGTTAAGCGATGGCGGGGAGCTGTTTTTT
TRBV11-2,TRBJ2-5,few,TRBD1,CASSLPGQTQETQYF,TGTGCCAGCAGCCTCCCGGGACAGACACAAGAGACCCAGTACTTC
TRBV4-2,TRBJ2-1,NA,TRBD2,CASSATGIPSSGANNEQFF,TGTGCCAGCAGCGCTACAGGGATCCCCTCTAGCGGGGCAAACAATGAGCAGTTCTTC
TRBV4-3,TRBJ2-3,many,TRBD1,CASSLLATGSSTDTQYF,TGCGCCAGCAGCCTACTCGCGACAGGGAGTAGCACAGATACGCAGTATTTT
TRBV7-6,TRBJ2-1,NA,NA,CASSSGQEVEQFF,TGTGCCAGCAGTTCGGGGCAGGAGGTTGAGCAGTTCTTC
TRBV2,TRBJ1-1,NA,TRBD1,CASRSGGHILKPEAFF,TGTGCCAGCAGATCAGGGGGCCACATCCTAAAGCCTGAAGCTTTCTTT
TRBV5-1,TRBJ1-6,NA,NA,CASSLLGRGGDSPLHF,TGCGCCAGCAGCTTGTTGGGCAGGGGAGGAGACTCACCCCTCCACTTT
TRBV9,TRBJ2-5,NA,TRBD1,CASSVEGTARETQYF,TGTGCCAGCAGCGTAGAGGGGACAGCCCGCGAGACCCAGTACTTC
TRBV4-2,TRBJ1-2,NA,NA,CASSPGHTWETTF,TGTGCCAGCAGCCCCGGGCACACCTGGGAGACCACCTTC
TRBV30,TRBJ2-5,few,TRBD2,CAWSLAGGQETQYF,TGTGCCTGGAGTCTAGCGGGGGGGCAAGAGACCCAGTACTTC
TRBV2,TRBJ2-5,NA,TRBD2,CASSLGGVLEGETQYF,TGTGCCAGCAGTTTGGGGGGGGTCCTAGAGGGAGAGACCCAGTACTTC
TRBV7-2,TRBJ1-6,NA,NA,CASRPGSGTFSPLHF,TGTGCCAGCAGACCAGGGTCCGGGACATTTTCACCCCTCCACTTT
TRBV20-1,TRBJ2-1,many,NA,CSAPHNNEQFF,TGCAGTGCTCCCCATAACAATGAGCAGTTCTTC
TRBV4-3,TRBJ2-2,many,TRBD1,CASSPDRGDTGELFF,TGCGCCAGCAGCCCTGACAGGGGTGACACCGGGGAGCTGTTTTTT
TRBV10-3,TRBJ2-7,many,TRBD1,CAISGTGNYEQYF,TGTGCCATCAGTGGGACAGGGAACTACGAGCAGTACTTC
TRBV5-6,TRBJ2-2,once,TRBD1,CASSFIARSPSSRGTGELFF,TGTGCCAGCAGCTTTATTGCCCGCTCTCCCAGTAGCAGGGGGACCGGGGAGCTGTTTTTT